The clone carrying this T cell receptor (beta chain) was counted a few times. No antigen is known for it. These data are taken from a study of quantifying T cell responses using KT2 cells. Study in general: Reverse transcription used primers in the TCR alpha and beta constant regions. Under optimum conditions, T4 ligation efficiency was estimated at more than 8.5%. Overall study results and limits: KT2 sequence counts showed saturation when very many KT2 cells were spiked in.

The cDNA 3' end received a ligated oligonucleotide with a UMI. First-round PCR used about 4 cycles and beta primers RC1.1 and RC1.2 covering TRBC1 and TRBC2. TCRdb ran MiXCR on the UMI-ligation and nested PCR reads and lists one entry per CDR3 protein. Counted here are roughly 51,000 distinct CDR3 sequences, more than 9% occurring once; the ten biggest clones make up about 9%. The clonotype comes from a human donor. Sequencing was carried out using PBMCs spiked with cells of the T cell clone KT2.

CDR3 sequence reads: CASSFGGYSGNTIYF. The CDR3 region has the DNA TGTGCCAGCAGTTTCGGGGGTTACTCTGGAAACACCATATATTTT. The chain recombines TRBV28 with TRBJ1-3; D might be TRBD1 (5 bases). The V end lost 3 bases, the J end lost 0 bases, and 9 bases lay between the germline ends. The CDR3 is 15 residues long. The germline gives CDR1 MDHEN, CDR2 SYDVKM.